What follows are 23 T cell receptor beta chains derived from one specimen sequenced in a study of Graves' ophthalmopathy and Graves' hyperthyroidism. Transcripts of RNA were the source for amplifying TCR beta CDR3 regions. HTBI primers primed a first-round RT-PCR, and a second-round multiplex PCR followed. TCRdb reprocessed the multiplex PCR reads with MiXCR, giving one entry per CDR3 protein. Counted here are about 740,000 distinct CDR3 sequences, approximately 40% occurring once; the ten biggest clones make up approximately 43%. Sequenced: peripheral blood. These receptor sequences come from an adult man with Graves' ophthalmopathy.

This clonotype showed up many times. The J gene is TRBJ1-1, the V gene TRBV20-1, with a possible D match to TRBD1 (5 bases). CDR1 is DFQATT, CDR2 SNEGSKA, per germline (reference sequence). The CDR3 is 13 amino acids. Trimming left V 8 bases short and J 3 bases short, with 16 bases between. CDR3 region: CSTPGLRDTEAFF. The CDR3 nucleotides are TGCAGTACCCCGGGACTGCGTGACACTGAAGCTTTCTTT.

This clonotype has at least ten counts. V and J are TRBV7-2 and TRBJ2-2; the D gene is possibly TRBD2 (5 bases). Trimming cost V 0 bases and J 7 bases, with 9 bases left between them. This CDR3 spans 14 amino acids. Germline V gene lookup returns CDR1 SGHTA and CDR2 FQGNSA. The CDR3 DNA follows: TGTGCCAGCAGCTTAGCGGGAGCTGTCGGGGAGCTGTTTTTT. Translating gives CASSLAGAVGELFF.

The V gene is TRBV29-1, the J gene TRBJ1-5, with TRBD1 as a possible D gene (6 bases). Germline V gives CDR1 SQVTM, CDR2 ANQGSEA. The CDR3 loop spans 14 amino acids. V lost 2 bases, J lost 4 bases, and 12 bases lay in between. In DNA form, the CDR3 reads TGCAGCGTTGAACGCGACAGGCCGAATCAGCCCCAGCATTTT. This encodes CSVERDRPNQPQHF.

About this clonotype itself: Compared with germline, one end of the junction differs, possibly owing to a read error. This chain joins TRBV20-1 and TRBJ1-1, with TRBD1 matching over 7 bases. The germline gives CDR1 DFQATT, CDR2 SNEGSKA (reference sequence). CDR3 size: 14 residues. The CDR3 coding sequence is TGCAGTGCGCCCCGACAGGGATCCAACACCGAAGCTTCCTTT. Its protein is CSAPRQGSNTEASF.

This clonotype was seen a handful of times. The V call is TRBV30, the J call TRBJ1-2; D gene ambiguous. The CDR3 loop spans 13 amino acids. Trimming removed 4 bases at V and 4 bases at J, with 13 bases between. Looked up from germline, CDR1 is GTSNPN and CDR2 is SVGIG (reference sequence). CDR3 sequence: CAWKRADTYGYTF. In nucleotides, the CDR3 is TGTGCCTGGAAAAGGGCGGATACCTATGGCTACACCTTC.

As regards this clonotype: Being one base from a much bigger clone, this may be a read error. The CDR3 does not end in the conserved phenylalanine or tryptophan, so this is likely a read error. The DNA for the CDR3 is TGTGCCAGCAGCCGGTGGGACACCCAGAGCTCCTACGAGCAGTACTGC. Its translation is CASSRWDTQSSYEQYC. The chain joins TRBV5-1 to TRBJ2-7; D possibly corresponds to TRBD1 (6 bases). The CDR3 contains 16 residues. From germline, CDR1 is SGHRS and CDR2 YFSETQ.

This sequence joins TRBV29-1 and TRBJ1-3; 9 nucleotides agree with TRBD1. The CDR3 consists of 13 residues. Germline assignment: CDR1 SQVTM and CDR2 ANQGSEA. Trimming took 3 bases from V and 5 from J; bases not matched to a gene: 2. In nucleotides, the CDR3 is TGCAGCGTTGATGGACAGGGGAGAAACACCATATATTTT. This translates into CSVDGQGRNTIYF.

This rearrangement joins TRBV20-1 to TRBJ2-2, with TRBD1 matching over 7 bases. CDR3 size: 14 residues. Germline assignment: CDR1 DFQATT and CDR2 SNEGSKA (reference sequence). J was trimmed by 6 bases and V by 1 base; bases with no gene match: 5. The CDR3 nucleotides read TGCAGTGCTAGAGCCGGGACAGAGGCCGGGGAGCTGTTTTTT. This codes for CSARAGTEAGELFF.

This clonotype has at least ten counts. The rearrangement uses TRBV7-2 and TRBJ1-6; 7 nucleotides match TRBD1. The V gene end was trimmed by 4 bases and the J gene end by 0 bases; junction bases not matched to a gene: 12. Germline V gene lookup returns CDR1 SGHTA and CDR2 FQGNSA. This CDR3 region has 19 residues. The CDR3 DNA is TGTGCCAGCAGCTCACCGGGACAGTTGACGAGCTCCTATAATTCACCCCTCCACTTT. Its translation: CASSSPGQLTSSYNSPLHF.

CDR3 amino acids: CASSFYTGTGTTYGYTF. CDR3 DNA sequence: TGTGCCAGCAGCTTTTATACCGGGACAGGGACTACCTATGGCTACACCTTC. The chain is built from TRBV5-6 and TRBJ1-2, with 9 bases matching TRBD1. V lost 2 bases, J lost 4 bases, and 12 bases stayed unmatched. Per germline, CDR1 SGHDT and CDR2 YYEEEE. The CDR3 is 17 residues long.

This chain joins TRBV12-3 or TRBV12-4 and TRBJ2-5; the D gene is possibly TRBD2 (5 bases). The CDR3 has 15 amino acids. The V gene lost 0 bases and the J gene lost 1 base, with 9 bases spanning the gap. The CDR3 DNA follows: TGTGCCAGCAGTTTAGCCTCCGGGATCCAAGAGACCCAGTACTTC. This codes for CASSLASGIQETQYF.

This clonotype has only a few counts. The chain has TRBV5-1 and TRBJ1-4; a possible D gene is TRBD1 (6 bases). The CDR3 has 15 amino acids. Germline values: CDR1 SGHRS, CDR2 YFSETQ. The V and J ends lost 2 bases and 7 bases respectively, with 15 bases between them. Here the CDR3 reads CASSFGWTDGEKLFF. CDR3 bases: TGCGCCAGCAGCTTTGGATGGACAGACGGTGAAAAACTGTTTTTT.

J is TRBJ1-6 and V is TRBV7-3; TRBD1 matches 7 bases. Germline CDR1 SGHTA, CDR2 FQGTGA. V dropped 5 bases and J dropped 10; count of bases not matched to a gene: 8. This CDR3 is 14 amino acids long. This CDR3 is CASSAGQDGSPLHF. The CDR3 DNA reads TGTGCCAGCAGCGCCGGACAGGACGGCTCACCCCTCCACTTT. Full variable domain (missing parts from reference TRBV7-3 and TRBJ1-6): GAGVSQTPSNKVTEKGKYVELRCDPISGHTALYWYRQSLGQGPEFLIYFQGTGAADDSGLPNDRFFAVRPEGSVSTLKIQRTERGDSAVYLCASSAGQDGSPLHFGNGTRLTVT.

The chain links TRBV12-3 or TRBV12-4 to TRBJ2-7, with D maybe TRBD1 (5 bases). The ends were cut back, 2 bases at V and 6 bases at J, with 17 bases in the middle. The CDR3 is made up of 15 amino acids. DNA of the CDR3: TGTGCCAGCAGTTTATACTTTGGGGCTCTTCGCGAGCAGTACTTC. Amino acids: CASSLYFGALREQYF.

Of note for this clonotype: This may stem from a read error, because a much larger clone lies one nucleotide away. V and J are TRBV20-1 and TRBJ2-7; weak D call: TRBD2 (7 bases). The germline V gene encodes CDR1 DFQATT and CDR2 SNEGSKA (reference sequence). This CDR3 contains 14 residues. CDR3 nucleotide sequence: TGCGGTGCTAGACGGGGGGCGTCATCCTACGAGCAGTACTTC. This gives the protein CGARRGASSYEQYF.

This chain connects TRBV9 to TRBJ1-1; weak D call: TRBD1 (5 bases). The CDR3 totals 16 residues. The germline V and J ends were trimmed by 0 bases and 4 bases, with 16 bases remaining between them. Per the germline V gene, CDR1 is SGDLS and CDR2 is YYNGEE. CDR3 coding DNA: TGTGCCAGCAGCGTAGGGGGGGGGACCTTGGGCACTGAAGCTTTCTTT. It specifies CASSVGGGTLGTEAFF.

The chain carries TRBV5-6 and TRBJ2-5, with D perhaps matching TRBD1 (7 bases). V shed 0 bases and J shed 4 bases, with 13 bases lying between them. CDR1 and CDR2 (germline): SGHDT, YYEEEE. The CDR3 is made up of 15 amino acids. The CDR3 is CASSLGGQGGETQYF. CDR3 bases: TGTGCCAGCAGCTTGGGCGGTCAGGGGGGAGAGACCCAGTACTTC.

Comment on this clonotype: This may be a read error, as it is one base from a much larger clone. The CDR3 sequence is CASGDHYEQYF. The CDR3 coding sequence is TGTGCCAGCGGGGACCACTACGAGCAGTACTTC. The chain combines TRBV2 with TRBJ2-7; D is perhaps TRBD1 or TRBD2 (5 bases each). V lost 8 bases and J 3 bases, leaving 8 bases between the germline ends. The CDR3 extends over 11 amino acids. Looked up from germline, CDR1 is SNHLY and CDR2 is FYNNEI.

The chain joins TRBV2 to TRBJ1-1; 8 positions match TRBD1. Germline assignment: CDR1 SNHLY and CDR2 FYNNEI. The V and J ends lost 4 bases and 4 bases, in that order; junction bases with no gene match: 5. CDR3 length: 14 residues. DNA for the CDR3: TGTGCCAGCAGTGGGACAGGGACGGCCACTGAAGCTTTCTTT. Translating it yields CASSGTGTATEAFF.

This clonotype occurred many times. The chain carries TRBV12-3 or TRBV12-4 and TRBJ1-4; no clear D gene. CDR3 length: 12 amino acids. Trimming cost V 6 bases and J 7 bases, with 9 bases left between them. CDR3 loop: CASSIIGEKLFF. The CDR3 coding sequence is TGTGCCAGCAGCATTATCGGTGAAAAACTGTTTTTT.

This clonotype turned up a few times. The chain has TRBV7-2 and TRBJ2-7, with 8 bases that match TRBD1. After removal of 5 bases from V and 0 bases from J, the junction contained 3 bases not matched to a gene. Germline CDR1 reads SGHTA; CDR2 reads FQGNSA. The CDR3 has 14 amino acids. This CDR3 reads CASSEGQDSYEQYF. In nucleotides, the CDR3 is TGTGCCAGCAGCGAGGGACAGGACTCCTACGAGCAGTACTTC.

The chain employs TRBV20-1 and TRBJ1-4; tentatively, D is TRBD1 (5 bases). CDR1 and CDR2 (germline): DFQATT, SNEGSKA (reference sequence). The ends were cut back, 0 bases at V and 0 bases at J, with 11 bases in the middle. The CDR3 loop spans 16 amino acids. The CDR3 reads CSARDPQGPTNEKLFF. Written as DNA, the CDR3 is TGCAGTGCTAGAGATCCCCAGGGCCCAACTAATGAAAAACTGTTTTTT.

The genes are TRBV7-9 and TRBJ2-7, with D perhaps TRBD1 or TRBD2 (6 bases each). The CDR3 covers 11 residues. Germline lookup yields CDR1 SEHNR and CDR2 FQNEAQ (reference sequence). Trimming removed 11 bases at V and 3 bases at J, with 11 bases between. The CDR3 DNA reads TGTGCCTGGAGGGGGAACTACGAGCAGTACTTC. The encoded protein is CAWRGNYEQYF.